Ten or more counts support the clone carrying this T cell receptor (beta chain). The target antigen is unknown. Amplification yielded TCR beta CDR3 regions, with RNA transcripts as the source. Primed by the HTBI set, a first-round RT-PCR was run on the TCR CDR3. Using its own MiXCR run on the multiplex PCR reads, TCRdb lists one record per CDR3 protein. Of 550,000 to 700,000 distinct CDR3 sequences listed, 14% to 15% are singletons. The germline CDR1 and CDR2 sequences are MDHEN and SYDVKM. J was trimmed by 2 bases and V by 5 bases; bases with no gene match: 8. The CDR3 is made up of 15 amino acids. Pregnant or lactating patients were excluded, as were those with uncontrolled infection or other autoimmune disease. The sample is drawn from a study of T cells in Graves' hyperthyroidism and ophthalmopathy. About the research overall: The authors collected peripheral blood at initial diagnosis, before any treatment.

Overall study findings and caveats: Appearing also in blood were most of the thyroid clonotypes expanded above 0.001.

V and J are TRBV28 and TRBJ2-5, with TRBD2 matching over 7 bases. The sample taken for sequencing was blood. The TCR was taken from a woman aged 40 to 55 with Graves' ophthalmopathy. CDR3 protein: CASSPPLAPQETQYF. CDR3 DNA sequence: TGTGCCAGCAGTCCACCACTAGCGCCACAAGAGACCCAGTACTTC.